This T cell receptor (beta chain) is from a study of shared clonotypes between healthy human individuals. Study-level background: Aged between 18 and 49, the donors were a couple of women and a few men.

Clones were read by immunoSEQ multiplex PCR, and TCRdb kept only the in-frame ones, dropping some. The sample lists hundreds of thousands of clones; around 79% were seen once. CDR3 length equals 20 residues. The germline gives CDR1 ENHRY, CDR2 SYGVKD. The junction had 11 bases not matched to a gene; V was cut back by 2 bases and J by 0 bases. This receptor was taken from a man younger than 40 in good health. The sample taken for sequencing was memory CD4+ T cells sorted from blood. Stated subset: CD45RA-negative fraction. The chain recombines TRBV10-3 with TRBJ2-1; 12 bases fit TRBD2. The CDR3 protein is CAISESPGTSGSSSYNEQFF. CDR3 in DNA: TGTGCCATCAGTGAGAGCCCCGGGACTAGCGGGTCTAGCTCCTACAATGAGCAGTTCTTC.